This T cell receptor (beta chain) was observed in a study of T cell responses to AZD1222 COVID-19 vaccine. CDR1 and CDR2 (germline): LGHNA, YNFKEQ. V was shortened by 3 bases and J by 5 bases, with 8 bases between the two germline ends. This CDR3 has 12 amino acids. Whole-study results and caveats: At baseline, just 5 or 6 AZD1222 recipients tested seropositive. Elevations in Spike-specific TCR breadth and depth followed administration of two AZD1222 doses.

On this clone itself: Antigen: not known.

TCRdb's table, derived via immunoSEQ multiplex PCR, lists solely in-frame clones and lacks some. The sample has fewer than 200,000 clones, roughly nine tenths seen once. The clonotype was recovered from an adult in good health. The V gene is TRBV4-2, the J gene TRBJ2-7; no reliable D call. This specimen was peripheral blood, taken on day 0 of MenACWY control vaccination. CDR3 in DNA: TGTGCCAGCAGCCAGGGTACCAACGAGCAGTACTTC. Translated, it gives CASSQGTNEQYF.